The 2 T cell receptor beta chains below all came from one sample that was sequenced in a study of OX40 agonist ivuxolimab in advanced cancers. The data were produced by immunoSEQ multiplex PCR, yet TCRdb's version contains in-frame clones alone and is incomplete. This sample has some 43,000 clones, with 80% to 90% found just once. The sequences come from CD4+ or CD8+ T cells sorted from blood, collected in a trial of the OX40 agonist ivuxolimab. The source of these receptors is an adult with an advanced solid tumor such as melanoma, head and neck, liver or kidney cancer.

This clone is a singleton in its sample. The chain carries TRBV9 and TRBJ2-3; 10 bases fit TRBD2. This CDR3 has 16 amino acids. Germline CDR1 reads SGDLS; CDR2 reads YYNGEE. J was trimmed by 2 bases and V by 4 bases; bases with no gene match: 7. CDR3 in DNA: TGTGCCAGCAGCCCTCTAGCGGGAGCGTCCACAGATACGCAGTATTTT. It is translated as CASSPLAGASTDTQYF.

The chain carries TRBV4-2 and TRBJ1-1; 8 bases map to TRBD1. CDR1 and CDR2 from the germline V gene are LGHNA and YNFKEQ. The junction had 10 bases not matched to a gene; V was cut back by 0 bases and J by 10 bases. The length of the CDR3 is 15 residues. CDR3 protein: CASSQESQGANGAFF. DNA for the CDR3: TGTGCCAGCAGCCAAGAGAGTCAGGGGGCAAATGGAGCTTTCTTT.